The present TCR beta chain was sequenced within a study of Ad26.COV2.S vaccination and SARS-CoV-2 variants (dated by TCRdb to about 2021). Describing the broader study: Donors in the vaccine arm were drawn from COV1001, a phase I-IIa trial of Ad26.COV2.S in healthy adults that was multicentre, randomized, double-blind and placebo-controlled. Dosing of Ad26.COV2.S was intramuscular, at either 5x10^10 or 1x10^11 viral particles, delivered as one shot or as two shots spaced 56 days apart. TCRbeta repertoire sequencing was used to assess the specificity and breadth of SARS-CoV-2-reactive T cell receptors after Ad26.COV2.S vaccination. The TCR-sequenced set comprised around 30 samples: around 20 Ad26.COV2.S vaccine recipients, 5 placebo recipients and 8 SARS-CoV-2 convalescent individuals. Participants in the trial were split at random into five groups of five each, receiving low-dose or high-dose Ad26.COV2.S once or twice, or else placebo on both occasions. Blinding of investigators to trial group allocation was maintained during experiments and outcome assessment.

This sample's treatment or condition label indicates: around 19 received Ad26.COV2.S at low or high dose, single or two shots; 5 received placebo; per-sample allocation not given. Repertoires of vaccine and placebo recipients were sequenced from samples collected on day 63 after the first injection. Between 29 July and 7 August 2020, Cohort 1b enrolled about two dozen adults aged 18-55 years at one site in Boston, USA. Ad26.COV2.S consisted of a replication-incompetent adenovirus type 26 vector by which a prefusion-stabilized SARS-CoV-2 spike protein from the original Wuhan strain was expressed. What the work shows at the level of the full study, not this receptor alone: The study was not powered for comparison of responses between vaccine doses or regimens. After vaccination, substantial breadth of spike-specific CD8+ and CD4+ T cell responses was reported. Higher spike-specific TCR breadth was observed in Ad26.COV2.S recipients than in placebo recipients (P = 0.0014). According to the authors, total T cell responses may have been underestimated by the TCR breadth and depth analyses. Vaccine and placebo recipients had similar non-spike TCR breadth, a finding consistent with the vaccine containing only spike.

Reading from cysteine to phenylalanine, the CDR3 counts 17 amino acids. Kept here is only the CDR3 DNA, which spans 51 bases and is read in frame from base 1. For CDR1 and CDR2, the germline V gene lists SGHVS and FQNEAQ. V was cut back by 4 bases and J by 3 bases, leaving a gap of 21 bases between them. This clone was seen once. Its cognate antigen has yet to be identified. Base qualities are missing; no much larger clone stands one base away. The immunoSEQ Assay was used to sequence TCRbeta CDR3 regions. After extraction, genomic DNA underwent amplification by bias-controlled multiplex PCR, followed by high-throughput sequencing. As for the authors' bioinformatics: To quantify the absolute abundance of every unique TCRbeta CDR3 region, sequences were collapsed and filtered. Usable DNA was measured by amplifying reference genes present in all nucleated cells, and TCRbeta template counts were normalized to that usable DNA to estimate T cell fraction. Repertoire TCRs were annotated as SARS-CoV-2-specific by exact matching of V gene, CDR3 amino acid sequence and J gene to a known reactive TCR set. The reference SARS-CoV-2 TCR set was obtained from MIRA and was filtered for enrichment in COVID-19-positive ImmuneCODE repertoires, whereby public or cross-reactive TCRs were removed. Based on the MIRA antigens, annotated TCRs were further analysed at the level of specific ORF or position within ORF. Breadth was defined as the number of annotated unique rearrangements divided by the total number of unique productive rearrangements, and depth was defined as the summed frequency of the annotated unique rearrangements. Two-sided Wilcoxon rank-sum tests were used to compare TCR breadth between groups. In TCRdb, the immuneACCESS table is reduced to in-frame sequences with V and J assigned. These tables do not hold every clone; where another copy was compared, an unresolved V gene accounts for under half, and the others remain unexplained. From that table come the V and J calls and clone size; the DNA was used to work out D and trimming. The sample has 300,000 to 350,000 clones on record, roughly 80% of them singletons. In total, the top ten clones hold around 2.2% of the sample.

The sequences come from peripheral blood, collected in a trial of Ad26.COV2.S vaccine versus placebo. The rearrangement combines TRBV7-8 with TRBJ1-2; matching of 5 bases hints at TRBD1 as the D gene. This TCR came from a person between 18 and 59 years old who received the Ad26.COV2.S COVID-19 vaccine or a placebo. The nucleotide sequence reads as follows: TGTGCCAGCAGCTCCGCACGCCTCGGACGGGGGGACTATGGCTACACCTTC. It codes for CASSSARLGRGDYGYTF.